The 30 T cell receptor beta chains given below trace back to one sample, sequenced in a study of STAT5B mutations in CD4+ large granular lymphocyte leukemia (dated 2022 in TCRdb). Library creation used the immunoSEQ multiplex PCR assay. TCRdb provides this immuneACCESS table in a form limited to in-frame rearrangements. Some clones are lacking; in checked studies, under half of them reflect an unresolved V gene, and why the rest are absent is not known. For this sample the table gives about 40,000 clones, of which roughly four fifths were detected only once. Together, the top ten hold around 3.5% of the sample. The sequencing sample was made of CD4+ T cells from blood buffy coats. Source of these receptors: a human donor in good health.

The chain is built from TRBV19 and TRBJ1-1; D gene unclear. This CDR3 contains 14 residues. Germline lookup yields CDR1 LNHDA and CDR2 SQIVND (reference sequence). V lost 6 bases and J 4 bases, leaving 15 bases between the germline ends. The CDR3 DNA follows: TGTGCCAGTAGAGGTATCGGGTTGGGCACTGAAGCTTTCTTT. It codes for CASRGIGLGTEAFF.

This clone has a single count. The rearrangement joins TRBV10-3 to TRBJ2-3; 7 bases fit TRBD1. The CDR3 has 13 residues. Germline V CDR1 and CDR2: ENHRY, SYGVKD. Unmatched junction bases numbered 5, after V lost 10 bases and J lost 1 base. In DNA, the CDR3 is TGTGCCACCACAGGGGCCGGCACAGATACGCAGTATTTT. Encoded protein: CATTGAGTDTQYF.

The rearrangement uses TRBV30 and TRBJ2-3, with D maybe TRBD2 (5 bases). The germline V gene has CDR1 GTSNPN and CDR2 SVGIG (reference sequence). The CDR3 runs 13 residues. Deletions cut 4 bases from V and 5 bases from J, with 13 bases between. The CDR3 nucleotides read TGTGCCTGGAACCTGGGAGCAAAAGATACGCAGTATTTT. Amino acid sequence: CAWNLGAKDTQYF. Variable domain in full (rest from reference TRBV30 and TRBJ2-3): SQTIHQWPATLVQPVGSPLSLECTVEGTSNPNLYWYRQAAGRGLQLLFYSVGIGQISSEVPQNLSASRPQDRQFILSSKKLLLSDSGFYLCAWNLGAKDTQYFGPGTRLTVL.

J is TRBJ2-3 and V is TRBV11-2, with D possibly TRBD1 on 7 matching bases. Trimming shortened V by 10 bases and J by 1 base, and 12 bases separated the two germline ends. CDR1 SGHAT and CDR2 FQNNGV come from the germline V gene. The CDR3 length is 13 residues. CDR3 region: CATRGDRTDTQYF. The CDR3 bases are TGTGCCACCAGGGGGGATCGCACAGATACGCAGTATTTT.

This chain joins TRBV19 and TRBJ1-3; D call uncertain. The length of the CDR3 is 13 residues. CDR1 LNHDA and CDR2 SQIVND come from the germline V gene (reference sequence). V lost 6 bases, J lost 0 bases, and 6 bases lay in between. The chain's CDR3 is CASSLNSGNTIYF. The CDR3 DNA is TGTGCCAGTAGCCTGAACTCTGGAAACACCATATATTTT. Variable domain in full (rest from reference TRBV19 and TRBJ1-3): DGGITQSPKYLFRKEGQNVTLSCEQNLNHDAMYWYRQDPGQGLRLIYYSQIVNDFQKGDIAEGYSVSREKKESFPLTVTSAQKNPTAFYLCASSLNSGNTIYFGEGSWLTVV.

The chain recombines TRBV7-9 with TRBJ2-7; TRBD1 might be the D (6 bases). This CDR3 contains 18 residues. Trimming removed 2 bases from V and 5 bases from J, with 25 bases in between. The germline V gene encodes CDR1 SEHNR and CDR2 FQNEAQ (reference sequence). The CDR3 DNA follows: TGTGCCAGCAGCTTAAATGGGCAGGGGTCCTCCCTACTGCACGAGCAGTACTTC. It specifies CASSLNGQGSSLLHEQYF.

The gene calls are TRBV28 and TRBJ2-3; perhaps TRBD1 as D (6 bases). V was clipped by 8 bases and J by 2 bases, with 8 bases between them. CDR1 is MDHEN, CDR2 SYDVKM, per germline. The CDR3 length is 12 residues. In nucleotides, the CDR3 is TGTGCCAGCCGGACAGTCACAGATACGCAGTATTTT. It codes for CASRTVTDTQYF.

The CDR3 loop reads CSQGVNEKLFF. DNA for the CDR3: TGCAGCCAGGGAGTTAATGAAAAACTGTTTTTT. The chain recombines TRBV29-1 with TRBJ1-4, with D possibly being TRBD1 (5 bases). Germline assignment: CDR1 SQVTM and CDR2 ANQGSEA. The length of the CDR3 is 11 residues. Trimming cost V 8 bases and J 4 bases, with 8 bases left between them.

Worth noting for this clone: A read error may account for a junction end that differs from germline. V gene TRBV6-6 combines with J gene TRBJ2-7; D is perhaps TRBD2 (5 bases). The CDR3 is made up of 14 amino acids. CDR1 and CDR2 from the germline V gene are MNHNY and SVGAGI (reference sequence). This CDR3 is CAGSYSGNSYEQYF. The CDR3 region has the DNA TGTGCCGGCAGTTACTCGGGAAACTCCTACGAGCAGTACTTC.

The CDR3: CASSLEAGGFQETQYF. The CDR3 DNA sequence: TGTGCCAGCAGCTTGGAGGCGGGGGGGTTTCAAGAGACCCAGTACTTC. The chain links TRBV5-8 to TRBJ2-5, with 9 positions matching TRBD2. J was trimmed by 2 bases and V by 0 bases; bases with no gene match: 5. The CDR3 totals 16 residues. Germline V gene data show CDR1 as SGHTS and CDR2 as YDEGEE.

The CDR3 DNA is TGTGCCAGCAGTGAGGGTCCTGGGAAAGAGACCCAGTACTTC. This sequence encodes CASSEGPGKETQYF. The genes are TRBV25-1 and TRBJ2-5; D unclear. CDR3 size: 14 residues. Germline CDR1 MGHDK, CDR2 SYGVNS. Trimming cost V 3 bases and J 3 bases, with 11 bases left between them. Full variable domain (remainder filled in from reference TRBV25-1 and TRBJ2-5): EADIYQTPRYLVIGTGKKITLECSQTMGHDKMYWYQQDPGMELHLIHYSYGVNSTEKGDLSSESTVSRIRTEHFPLTLESARPSHTSQYLCASSEGPGKETQYFGPGTRLLVL.

J is TRBJ1-2 and V is TRBV28; perhaps TRBD1 as D (5 bases). The germline V and J ends were trimmed by 2 bases and 6 bases, with 19 bases remaining between them. This CDR3 contains 16 residues. CDR1 is MDHEN, CDR2 SYDVKM, per germline. The DNA of the CDR3 is TGTGCCAGCAGTTTAGGGGCAGCTCGGACAACTGATGGCTACACCTTC. This sequence encodes CASSLGAARTTDGYTF.

This chain connects TRBV4-3 to TRBJ2-2, with 11 bases matching TRBD1. V shed 3 bases, J shed 6 bases, and the junction held 3 bases outside the gene matches. Germline-derived CDR1 and CDR2 are LGHNA and YSLEER. The CDR3 length is 15 residues. The chain's CDR3 is CASSHGQGAAGELFF. The CDR3 DNA sequence: TGCGCCAGCAGCCACGGACAGGGGGCCGCCGGGGAGCTGTTTTTT.

The table lists this clone with a few counts. The genes are TRBV9 and TRBJ1-1, with D perhaps TRBD1 (6 bases). CDR1 SGDLS and CDR2 YYNGEE come from the germline V gene. The V and J ends lost 4 bases and 2 bases respectively, with 15 bases between them. CDR3 length: 15 residues. DNA of the CDR3: TGTGCCAGCAGCTTTCTCGGAGGGGGTAACACTGAAGCTTTCTTT. Translated, it gives CASSFLGGGNTEAFF.

This chain joins TRBV5-5 and TRBJ1-4, with 12 bases lining up with TRBD1. Per the germline V gene, CDR1 is SGHKS and CDR2 is YYEKEE (reference sequence). The CDR3 sequence is 16 residues long. J was trimmed by 7 bases and V by 2 bases; bases with no gene match: 6. The CDR3: CASSFRGDRGLEKLFF. In DNA form, the CDR3 reads TGTGCCAGCAGCTTTCGAGGGGACAGGGGGCTTGAAAAACTGTTTTTT.

V and J are TRBV7-8 and TRBJ2-1; 10 nucleotides align to TRBD2. With 2 bases clipped from V and 6 bases from J, the junction kept 10 bases outside the gene matches. In germline, CDR1 is SGHVS, CDR2 FQNEAQ. This CDR3 spans 17 amino acids. CDR3 sequence (DNA): TGTGCCAGCAGCTTAAGGAGCGGGGGGGCTTCTGTCAATGAGCAGTTCTTC. As protein: CASSLRSGGASVNEQFF.

In this sample, this clone turned up a few times. The CDR3 nucleotides read TGTGCCAGCAGTGAAGAAGGTTACACCATATATTTT. Amino acid sequence: CASSEEGYTIYF. The chain is built from TRBV2 and TRBJ1-3; D is undetermined. CDR1 is SNHLY and CDR2 is FYNNEI in the germline V gene. With 1 base removed from V and 8 bases from J, the gap between germline ends came to 6 bases. The CDR3 is 12 amino acids.

This chain links TRBV5-1 with TRBJ1-6; 7 bases map to TRBD1. The V and J ends lost 4 bases and 6 bases, in that order; junction bases with no gene match: 7. The CDR3 loop spans 15 amino acids. The germline CDR1 and CDR2 sequences are SGHRS and YFSETQ. The CDR3 sequence is CASSKQGQSNSPLHF. CDR3 sequence (DNA): TGCGCCAGCAGCAAACAGGGACAGAGTAATTCACCCCTCCACTTT.

The rearrangement uses TRBV7-2 and TRBJ2-2; D might be TRBD2 (5 bases). The V end was cut by 5 bases, the J end by 4 bases, with 14 bases between. The CDR3 runs 15 residues. CDR1 is SGHTA, CDR2 FQGNSA, per germline. The CDR3 coding sequence is TGTGCCAGCAGCCTAAACGAAGGGAGCACCGGGGAGCTGTTTTTT. It specifies CASSLNEGSTGELFF. The full variable domain, completed using reference TRBV7-2 and TRBJ2-2, is GAGVSQSPSNKVTEKGKDVELRCDPISGHTALYWYRQSLGQGLEFLIYFQGNSAPDKSGLPSDRFSAERTGGSVSTLTIQRTQQEDSAVYLCASSLNEGSTGELFFGEGSRLTVL.

The chain couples TRBV14 to TRBJ1-5; tentative D call: TRBD1 (6 bases). The V and J ends lost 1 base and 3 bases respectively, with 19 bases between them. This CDR3 has 18 residues. Per the germline V gene, CDR1 is SGHDN and CDR2 is FVKESK. The CDR3: CASSQGVRGGGVNQPQHF. The DNA for the CDR3 is TGTGCCAGCAGCCAAGGGGTACGGGGAGGGGGAGTCAATCAGCCCCAGCATTTT.

The V and J genes are TRBV9 and TRBJ1-5; tentative D call: TRBD1 (5 bases). Trimming shortened V by 5 bases and J by 0 bases, and 15 bases separated the two germline ends. CDR3 length: 16 amino acids. CDR1 is SGDLS, CDR2 YYNGEE, per germline. The CDR3 DNA follows: TGTGCCAGCAGTACAGGAGACCCATATAGCAATCAGCCCCAGCATTTT. Its translation: CASSTGDPYSNQPQHF.

V gene TRBV13 combines with J gene TRBJ2-7; a possible D gene is TRBD1 (7 bases). V was shortened by 5 bases and J by 7 bases, with 18 bases between the two germline ends. Germline values: CDR1 PRHDT, CDR2 FYEKMQ (reference sequence). This CDR3 comprises 14 residues. The CDR3: CASSPRQGRGEQYF. CDR3 sequence (DNA): TGTGCCAGCAGCCCCAGACAGGGACGGGGGGAGCAGTACTTC. Using reference TRBV13 and TRBJ2-7 for the parts outside the CDR3, the full variable domain is AAGVIQSPRHLIKEKRETATLKCYPIPRHDTVYWYQQGPGQDPQFLISFYEKMQSDKGSIPDRFSAQQFSDYHSELNMSSLELGDSALYFCASSPRQGRGEQYFGPGTRLTVT.

This clone was observed once. The rearrangement links TRBV6-1 to TRBJ1-5; maybe TRBD1 (5 bases). V dropped 2 bases and J dropped 7 bases, with 9 bases sitting between them. The germline V gene encodes CDR1 MNHNS and CDR2 SASEGT. The CDR3 is made up of 13 amino acids. DNA of the CDR3: TGTGCCAGCAGTGAATGGGGCGGGCAGCCCCAGCATTTT. This encodes CASSEWGGQPQHF.

The genes are TRBV6-1 and TRBJ1-2; D is perhaps TRBD1 (6 bases). The V gene's germline CDR1 is MNHNS and CDR2 SASEGT. V lost 2 bases to trimming and J lost 4 bases, with 11 bases between them. The CDR3 has 14 amino acids. In DNA, the CDR3 is TGTGCCAGCAGTGAATCGGGGGGCAGCTATGGCTACACCTTC. It translates to CASSESGGSYGYTF.

The chain employs TRBV6-1 and TRBJ2-1; D call uncertain. Germline values: CDR1 MNHNS, CDR2 SASEGT. This CDR3 has 11 amino acids. With 3 bases removed from V and 14 bases from J, the gap between germline ends came to 11 bases. The CDR3 DNA reads TGTGCCAGCAGTGATCGGATGTTGGAGTTCTTC. Its protein is CASSDRMLEFF.

This chain uses TRBV6-6 with TRBJ1-2; the D is unclear. Germline CDR1 and CDR2: MNHNY and SVGAGI (reference sequence). V was shortened by 8 bases and J by 5 bases, with 21 bases between the two germline ends. The CDR3 extends over 15 amino acids. This chain's CDR3 is CASYKVGLPEYGYTF. The CDR3 DNA reads TGTGCCAGCTATAAGGTTGGGTTGCCAGAATATGGCTACACCTTC.

The genes are TRBV7-2 and TRBJ1-5; 7 positions agree with TRBD1. CDR3 length: 16 residues. V lost 0 bases, J lost 3 bases, and 5 bases stayed unmatched. Per germline, CDR1 SGHTA and CDR2 FQGNSA. The CDR3 region is CASSLAGGAVNQPQHF. CDR3 bases: TGTGCCAGCAGCTTAGCAGGGGGCGCAGTCAATCAGCCCCAGCATTTT.

The chain is built from TRBV10-3 and TRBJ2-5, with TRBD1 identical over 12 bases. After removal of 6 bases from V and 5 bases from J, the junction contained 10 bases not matched to a gene. CDR1 and CDR2 from the germline V gene are ENHRY and SYGVKD. The CDR3 contains 16 residues. Here the CDR3 DNA reads TGTGCCATCAGCGACCGGGACAGGGGGCTTGGGGAGACCCAGTACTTC. Translated: CAISDRDRGLGETQYF.

The chain joins TRBV29-1 to TRBJ2-7, with 8 bases matching TRBD1. The length of the CDR3 is 14 residues. Germline lookup yields CDR1 SQVTM and CDR2 ANQGSEA. V lost 4 bases, J lost 4 bases, and 9 bases stayed unmatched. CDR3: CSVADRALLYEQYF. DNA for the CDR3: TGCAGCGTTGCGGACAGGGCCTTACTTTACGAGCAGTACTTC.

This chain joins TRBV4-3 and TRBJ2-1, with 12 bases identical to TRBD2. From germline, CDR1 is LGHNA and CDR2 YSLEER. Trimming took 1 base from V and 3 from J; bases not matched to a gene: 10. The CDR3 contains 19 residues. The CDR3 DNA reads TGCGCCAGCAGCCAAGCTAGCGGGAGGGCCCACTACCTCTACAATGAGCAGTTCTTC. Encoded protein: CASSQASGRAHYLYNEQFF.